This is a list of T cell receptor beta chains from one sample in a study of blood T cell repertoires in COVID-19. Here immunoSEQ multiplex PCR was the method, and the copy in TCRdb shows in-frame clones only, minus some. This table holds just over 350,000 clones, roughly 87% found once. The sequencing input was PBMCs or T cells enriched from blood (not recorded which). The source of these receptors is a woman aged 30 to 39 who had recovered from COVID-19. Both conserved end residues are part of each CDR3. The D gene is left open where the match is weak. Clone size, where shown, is once, few, many, or a class for clones that have expanded.

TRBV5-1	TRBJ2-7	once	NA	TGCGCCAGCAGCCCACAGGGTTCCGAGCAGTACTTC	CASSPQGSEQYF
TRBV5-6	TRBJ1-4	NA	NA	TGTGCCAGCACCCCCCAGGGATCTAATGAAAAACTGTTTTTT	CASTPQGSNEKLFF
TRBV18	TRBJ1-1	NA	TRBD1	TGTGCCAGCTCACCAGAACGGGACAGGGCCACTGAAGCTTTCTTT	CASSPERDRATEAFF
TRBV28	TRBJ1-2	NA	NA	TGTGCCAGCAGTTTTCGCGACAGGAGATATACCTATGGCTACACCTTC	CASSFRDRRYTYGYTF
TRBV15	TRBJ2-1	NA	TRBD1	TGTGCCACCAGCAGAGATACAGGGGGCTTCAATGAGCAGTTCTTC	CATSRDTGGFNEQFF
TRBV27	TRBJ2-5	NA	TRBD2	TGTGCCAGCAGCCCTAGCGGGAATAGCCCCGCGGGGTACTTC	CASSPSGNSPAGYF
TRBV12-2	TRBJ1-6	NA	NA	TGTGCTCCTAATAGGCGGGACAGCAATTCACCCCTCCACTTT	CAPNRRDSNSPLHF
TRBV4-2	TRBJ1-5	once	NA	TGTGCCAGCAGCCAAGATATTACACCGGGAGGCAATCAGCCCCAGCATTTT	CASSQDITPGGNQPQHF
TRBV2	TRBJ2-1	NA	NA	TGTGCCAGCAGTCCTAGCATGAGCAATGAGCAGTTCTTC	CASSPSMSNEQFF
TRBV7-9	TRBJ2-5	NA	NA	TGTGCCAGCAGCTTGGGCACTGAAGAGACCCAGTACTTC	CASSLGTEETQYF
TRBV10-1	TRBJ1-2	NA	NA	TGCGCCACCAGCCACCAGGGCCTACGAGCTAACTATGGCTACACCTTC	CATSHQGLRANYGYTF
TRBV27	TRBJ2-3	NA	TRBD2	TGTGCCAGCAGTTCCCTGACTAGCGGGAGCTCGCAGTATTTT	CASSSLTSGSSQYF
TRBV29-1	TRBJ1-1	NA	NA	TGCAGCGTTGCCCCTGGACCCTGGGGCATACCTGAAGCTTTCTTT	CSVAPGPWGIPEAFF
TRBV6-1	TRBJ1-5	NA	NA	TGTGCCAGCAGTGAAGCTTCACAGGGATTTGGGCAGCCCCAGCATTTT	CASSEASQGFGQPQHF
TRBV11-2	TRBJ2-1	few	TRBD2	TGTGCCAGCAGCCTAGCGGGAGGCTTGGGAAATGAGCAGTTCTTC	CASSLAGGLGNEQFF
TRBV7-8	TRBJ1-1	few	TRBD1	TGTGCCAGCAGCCGAGGGGACAGGCTGAGCTCTGAAGCTTTCTTT	CASSRGDRLSSEAFF
TRBV27	TRBJ2-2	NA	TRBD1	TGTGCCAGCAGGGACGGGACAGGCCCGCCGTTGAACACCGGGGAGCTGTTTTTT	CASRDGTGPPLNTGELFF
TRBV24-1	TRBJ2-1	NA	NA	TGTGCCACCAGTGAAGGACAGACCACTTCTATGTTCTTC	CATSEGQTTSMFF
TRBV27	TRBJ2-2	NA	NA	TGTGCCAGCACCAGTTCGAACACCGGGGAGCTGTTTTTT	CASTSSNTGELFF
TRBV5-1	TRBJ2-7	NA	TRBD2	TGCGCCAGCAGCTTGGAACGGGGGGGTAGCTCCTACGAGCAGTACTTC	CASSLERGGSSYEQYF
TRBV2	TRBJ2-1	NA	TRBD2	TGTGCCAGTGACGGTGGTAGCGGGAGACTCGAGCAGTTCTTC	CASDGGSGRLEQFF
TRBV5-6	TRBJ2-7	NA	NA	TGTGCCAGCAGCTTGGGGGACATCTCCTACGAGCAGTACTTC	CASSLGDISYEQYF
TRBV27	TRBJ2-2	NA	TRBD2	TGTGCCAGCAGTTTATTTCCTAGCGGTGAAACCGGGGAGCTGTTTTTT	CASSLFPSGETGELFF
TRBV24-1	TRBJ1-2	once	TRBD1	TGTGCCAGGCGAATCGGACAGGGAATTGGCTACACCTTC	CARRIGQGIGYTF
TRBV6-4	TRBJ2-1	NA	NA	TGTGCCAGCAGCGCTCAGGCAGGGATTTACAATGAGCAGTTCTTC	CASSAQAGIYNEQFF
TRBV28	TRBJ1-3	NA	NA	TGTGCCAGCAGTCAACAGGGAACGGCTGGAAACACCATATATTTT	CASSQQGTAGNTIYF
TRBV27	TRBJ2-1	NA	NA	TGTGCCAGCAGCCAGGACACGAGCTCCTACAATGAGCAGTTCTTC	CASSQDTSSYNEQFF
TRBV27	TRBJ1-5	NA	NA	TGTGCCAGCAGTTTAGGCCGTTATCAGCCCCAGCATTTT	CASSLGRYQPQHF
TRBV29-1	TRBJ1-3	NA	NA	TGCAGCGCAAAAAGGGGGGGGTTGATGTCTGGAAACACCATATATTTT	CSAKRGGLMSGNTIYF
TRBV19	TRBJ1-2	NA	NA	TGTGCCAGTAGCCCCGACGGACAATATGGCTACACCTTC	CASSPDGQYGYTF
TRBV7-8	TRBJ2-1	NA	TRBD2	TGTGCCAGCAGCTTCCCAAGCGGGAGTGTCAACAATGAGCAGTTCTTC	CASSFPSGSVNNEQFF
TRBV24-1	TRBJ2-3	NA	NA	TGTGCCACCAGTGACCCTTTGTCAGATACGCAGTATTTT	CATSDPLSDTQYF
TRBV4-2	TRBJ2-1	NA	NA	TGTGCCAGCAGCCAAGGAGTACAGGACTACCTGTACAATGAGCAGTTCTTC	CASSQGVQDYLYNEQFF
TRBV27	TRBJ2-6	NA	TRBD1	TGTGCCAGCAGTACCCGGGACAGGGGGCTGGCTGGGGCCAACGTCCTGACTTTC	CASSTRDRGLAGANVLTF
TRBV7-6	TRBJ1-4	NA	TRBD1	TGTGCCAGCAGCCTATTCGGACAGGGCGGTGAAAAACTGTTTTTT	CASSLFGQGGEKLFF
TRBV7-9	TRBJ1-1	NA	TRBD1	TGTGCCAGCAGCTTAATCGGAACAGGGGCGAAGAACACTGAAGCTTTCTTT	CASSLIGTGAKNTEAFF
TRBV30	TRBJ1-2	NA	TRBD1	TGTGCCTGGAGCTTCGGACAGGGGGATGGCTACACCTTC	CAWSFGQGDGYTF
TRBV27	TRBJ1-4	NA	NA	TGTGCCAGCGGGTCGGACTTAGGGAATGAAAAACTGTTTTTT	CASGSDLGNEKLFF
TRBV6-4	TRBJ2-3	few	TRBD2	TGTGCCAGCAGTGACTCCGCGGGAGAGGCTGATACGCAGTATTTT	CASSDSAGEADTQYF
TRBV15	TRBJ1-2	NA	NA	TGTGCCACCAGCGGGCAAGATAGTGGCTACACCTTC	CATSGQDSGYTF
TRBV7-9	TRBJ2-5	NA	TRBD2	TGTGCCAGCAGCCTAGGACTAGCGGAGACCCAGTACTTC	CASSLGLAETQYF
TRBV27	TRBJ1-2	once	TRBD1	TGTGCCAGCAGTTTATCGGGGGACAGGTCTTTTGGTGGCTACACCTTC	CASSLSGDRSFGGYTF
TRBV10-2	TRBJ1-2	NA	NA	TGCGCCAGCAGTGAGTCGACAGCCGACTTAAACTATGGCTACACCTTC	CASSESTADLNYGYTF
TRBV5-1	TRBJ1-1	once	NA	TGCGCCAGCAGCTTGGAAGGCAGGGGTCACCTCGGGACTGAAGCTTTCTTT	CASSLEGRGHLGTEAFF
TRBV2	TRBJ2-1	NA	TRBD2	TGTGCCAGCAGTGGGGGTAGCGGGAAAGGTGAGCAGTTCTTC	CASSGGSGKGEQFF
TRBV6-5	TRBJ1-2	NA	NA	TGTGCCAGCAGTTACGATCAGGGCGTCTATGGCTACACCTTC	CASSYDQGVYGYTF
TRBV12-3/TRBV12-4	TRBJ2-1	NA	NA	TGTGCCAGCAGTAGCGACGGATACAATGAGCAGTTCTTC	CASSSDGYNEQFF
TRBV4-1	TRBJ1-4	NA	NA	TGCGCCAGCAGCCTTTCGGAGGTGGGGGGTGTATGGGGTGAAAAACTGTTTTTT	CASSLSEVGGVWGEKLFF
TRBV11-2	TRBJ1-6	NA	NA	TGTGCCAGCAGCTTATCGGGTGCAGGGCTTAATTCACCCCTCCACTTT	CASSLSGAGLNSPLHF
TRBV11-2	TRBJ2-4	once	TRBD1	TGTGCCAGCAGCAGGACAGGGGGAGCCAAAAACATTCAGTACTTC	CASSRTGGAKNIQYF
TRBV19	TRBJ2-1	NA	TRBD2	TGTGCCAGTAGATCGGGGGGGCCCTACAATGAGCAGTTCTTC	CASRSGGPYNEQFF
TRBV10-1	TRBJ2-7	few	NA	TGCGCCAGCAGTTCGAACGGGGTACCCGGCGAGCAGTACTTC	CASSSNGVPGEQYF
TRBV7-8	TRBJ1-1	NA	TRBD1	TGTGCCAGCAGCCGAGGACAGGGTAGGACTGAAGCTTTCTTT	CASSRGQGRTEAFF
TRBV7-9	TRBJ2-3	NA	NA	TGTGCCAGCAGCTTACGGGACACAGATACGCAGTATTTT	CASSLRDTDTQYF
TRBV11-2	TRBJ2-5	once	NA	TGTGCCAGCAGCTTGGAGTACCAAGAGACCCAGTACTTC	CASSLEYQETQYF